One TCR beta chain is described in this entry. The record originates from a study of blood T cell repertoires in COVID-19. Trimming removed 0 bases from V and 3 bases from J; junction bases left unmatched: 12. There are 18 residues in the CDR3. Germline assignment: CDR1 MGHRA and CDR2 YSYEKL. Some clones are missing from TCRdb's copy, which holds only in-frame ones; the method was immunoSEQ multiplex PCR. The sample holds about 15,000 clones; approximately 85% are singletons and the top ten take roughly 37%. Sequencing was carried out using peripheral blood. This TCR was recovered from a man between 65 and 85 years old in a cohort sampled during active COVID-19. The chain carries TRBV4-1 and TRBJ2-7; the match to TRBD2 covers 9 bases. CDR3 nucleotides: TGCGCCAGCAGCCAAGATCGGCAGCCGGGACTAGCAGACTACGAGCAGTACTTC. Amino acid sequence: CASSQDRQPGLADYEQYF.